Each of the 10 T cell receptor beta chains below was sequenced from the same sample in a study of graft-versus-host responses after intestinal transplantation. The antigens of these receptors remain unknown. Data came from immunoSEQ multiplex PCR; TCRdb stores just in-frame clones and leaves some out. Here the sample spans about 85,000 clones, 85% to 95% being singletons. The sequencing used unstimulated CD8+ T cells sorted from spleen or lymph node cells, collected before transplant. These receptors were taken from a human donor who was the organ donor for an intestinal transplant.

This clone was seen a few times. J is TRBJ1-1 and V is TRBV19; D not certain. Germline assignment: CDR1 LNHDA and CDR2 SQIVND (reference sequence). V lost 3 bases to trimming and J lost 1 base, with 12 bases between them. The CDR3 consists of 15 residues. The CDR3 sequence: CASSIPRHRNTEAFF. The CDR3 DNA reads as TGTGCCAGTAGTATTCCCCGACACAGGAACACTGAAGCTTTCTTT. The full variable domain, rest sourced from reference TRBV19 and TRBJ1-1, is DGGITQSPKYLFRKEGQNVTLSCEQNLNHDAMYWYRQDPGQGLRLIYYSQIVNDFQKGDIAEGYSVSREKKESFPLTVTSAQKNPTAFYLCASSIPRHRNTEAFFGQGTRLTVV.

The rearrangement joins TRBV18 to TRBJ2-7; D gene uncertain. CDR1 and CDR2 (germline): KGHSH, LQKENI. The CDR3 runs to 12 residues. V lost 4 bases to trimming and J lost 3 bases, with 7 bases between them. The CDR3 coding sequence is TGTGCCAGCTCACTCGCCGGCTACGAGCAGTACTTC. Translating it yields CASSLAGYEQYF.

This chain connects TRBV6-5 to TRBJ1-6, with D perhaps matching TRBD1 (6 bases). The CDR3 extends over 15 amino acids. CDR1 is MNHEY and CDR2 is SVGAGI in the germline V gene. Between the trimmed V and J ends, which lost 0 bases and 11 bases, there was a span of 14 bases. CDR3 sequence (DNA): TGTGCCAGCAGTTACTCGGGGGGGGCGAATCCACCCCTCCACTTT. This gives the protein CASSYSGGANPPLHF.

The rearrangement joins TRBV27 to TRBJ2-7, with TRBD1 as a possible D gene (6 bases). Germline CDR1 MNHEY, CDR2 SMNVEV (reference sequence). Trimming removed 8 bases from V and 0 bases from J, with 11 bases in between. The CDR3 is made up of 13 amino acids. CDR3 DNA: TGTGCCAGCGGACGGACAGACTCCTACGAGCAGTACTTC. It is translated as CASGRTDSYEQYF.

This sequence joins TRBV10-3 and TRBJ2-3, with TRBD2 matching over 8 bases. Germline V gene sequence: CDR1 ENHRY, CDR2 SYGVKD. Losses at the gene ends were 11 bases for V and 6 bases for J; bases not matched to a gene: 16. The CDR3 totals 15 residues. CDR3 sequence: CAFGGGAGDVDTQYF. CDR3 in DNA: TGTGCCTTCGGGGGAGGAGCGGGGGACGTTGATACGCAGTATTTT.

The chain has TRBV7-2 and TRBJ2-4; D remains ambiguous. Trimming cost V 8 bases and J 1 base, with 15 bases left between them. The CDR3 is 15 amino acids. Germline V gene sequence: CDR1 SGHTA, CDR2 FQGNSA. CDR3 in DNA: TGTGCCAGCTCGGGCCTGGGTGGGGCCAAAAACATTCAGTACTTC. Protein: CASSGLGGAKNIQYF.

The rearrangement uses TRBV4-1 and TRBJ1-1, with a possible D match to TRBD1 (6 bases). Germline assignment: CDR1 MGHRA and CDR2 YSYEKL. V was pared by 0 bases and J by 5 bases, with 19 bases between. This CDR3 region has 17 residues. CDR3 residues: CASSQDAGGDSSTEAFF. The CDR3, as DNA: TGCGCCAGCAGCCAAGATGCGGGGGGCGATTCAAGTACTGAAGCTTTCTTT.

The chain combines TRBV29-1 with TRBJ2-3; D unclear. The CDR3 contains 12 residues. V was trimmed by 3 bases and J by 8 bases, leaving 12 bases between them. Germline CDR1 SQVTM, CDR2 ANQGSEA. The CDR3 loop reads CSVEPDGRTQYF. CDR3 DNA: TGCAGCGTTGAGCCGGACGGGCGTACGCAGTATTTT.

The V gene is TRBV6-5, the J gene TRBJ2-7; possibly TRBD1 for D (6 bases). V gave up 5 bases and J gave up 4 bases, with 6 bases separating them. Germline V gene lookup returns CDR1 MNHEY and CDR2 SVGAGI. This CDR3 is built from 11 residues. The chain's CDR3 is CASSTGYEQYF. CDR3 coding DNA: TGTGCCAGCAGTACAGGGTACGAGCAGTACTTC.

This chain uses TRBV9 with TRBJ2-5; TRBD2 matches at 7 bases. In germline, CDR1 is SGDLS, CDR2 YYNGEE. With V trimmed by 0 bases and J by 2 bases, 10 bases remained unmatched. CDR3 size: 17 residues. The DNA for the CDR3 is TGTGCCAGCAGCGTAGGCGTCGGCGGGAGCGTACAAGAGACCCAGTACTTC. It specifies CASSVGVGGSVQETQYF.